The 7 T cell receptor beta chains presented below share a single source sample, sequenced in a study of long-term antiretroviral therapy in people with HIV. Samples were assayed with immunoSEQ v3.0 at survey level. TCRdb keeps only in-frame clones here, not all; method: immunoSEQ multiplex PCR. The sample contains just over 35,000 clones, about four fifths of which appear only once. The specimen was unsorted PBMCs, collected 0.6 years after starting antiretroviral therapy. The receptors here all came from a young man with HIV.

This rearrangement joins TRBV9 to TRBJ2-1; 7 bases line up with TRBD2. Trimming cost V 6 bases and J 0 bases; bases outside gene matches: 9. This CDR3 region has 16 residues. Looked up from germline, CDR1 is SGDLS and CDR2 is YYNGEE. The CDR3 DNA is TGTGCCAGCACCATCCGGGGGGACCGCTCCTACAATGAGCAGTTCTTC. This gives the protein CASTIRGDRSYNEQFF.

This chain links TRBV7-2 with TRBJ2-7; 7 bases agree with TRBD1. Unmatched junction bases numbered 1, after V lost 0 bases and J lost 5 bases. CDR3 length: 13 amino acids. Germline loops: CDR1 SGHTA, CDR2 FQGNSA. CDR3 bases: TGTGCCAGCAGCTTAGCTACAGGGGACGAGCAGTACTTC. Its protein is CASSLATGDEQYF.

The chain is built from TRBV29-1 and TRBJ2-7; D not certain. CDR1 SQVTM and CDR2 ANQGSEA come from the germline V gene. The CDR3 runs to 13 residues. V dropped 3 bases and J dropped 2 bases, with 11 bases sitting between them. CDR3 nucleotide sequence: TGCAGCGTTGAGGGCGGTTTCCCCTACGAGCAGTACTTC. Residues: CSVEGGFPYEQYF.

This chain links TRBV4-3 with TRBJ2-1; possible D gene TRBD2, 5 bases. CDR3 length: 17 amino acids. Germline values: CDR1 LGHNA, CDR2 YSLEER. Between the trimmed V and J ends, which lost 0 bases and 10 bases, there was a span of 22 bases. DNA of the CDR3: TGCGCCAGCAGCCAAGAGATGGTTCGGTTAGGAGGACGCGAGCAGTTCTTC. Translated, it gives CASSQEMVRLGGREQFF.

The V call is TRBV28, the J call TRBJ1-5; D is possibly TRBD1 (5 bases). Germline loops: CDR1 MDHEN, CDR2 SYDVKM. Trimming removed 0 bases from V and 3 bases from J, with 12 bases in between. This CDR3 region has 16 residues. The CDR3 here is CASSLWKPGVNQPQHF. The CDR3 DNA reads TGTGCCAGCAGTTTATGGAAACCGGGGGTCAATCAGCCCCAGCATTTT.

The chain carries TRBV4-3 and TRBJ2-1; 12 bases are shared with TRBD2. The CDR3 loop spans 17 amino acids. CDR1 is LGHNA and CDR2 is YSLEER in the germline V gene. With 4 bases clipped from V and 7 bases from J, the junction kept 11 bases outside the gene matches. CDR3 residues: CASSLMATSGSSNEQFF. The CDR3 nucleotides read TGCGCCAGCAGCCTAATGGCGACTAGCGGGAGTAGTAATGAGCAGTTCTTC.

The rearrangement links TRBV2 to TRBJ2-1; D gene ambiguous. Per the germline V gene, CDR1 is SNHLY and CDR2 is FYNNEI. CDR3 size: 13 residues. Trimming shortened V by 7 bases and J by 10 bases, and 17 bases separated the two germline ends. For the CDR3, the DNA is TGTGCCAGCAATGTGGAGCTCCTGAGGGAGCAGTTCTTC. This codes for CASNVELLREQFF.